Sequencing of this T cell receptor (beta chain) was carried out in a study of T cell repertoires in aging, cancer and after chemotherapy. The overall study: Around 8.8 million TCR reads were in the whole dataset.

Multiplex touch-down PCR with TRB-A/B primers amplified rearranged V-D-J TRB sequences. TCRdb reprocessed the multiplex PCR reads with MiXCR, giving one entry per CDR3 protein. The repertoire holds nearly 5,000 distinct CDR3 sequences, with 30% to 40% as singletons. This clonotype is labeled as medium-sized. As yet, its antigen is unknown. Study conclusions and caveats: In cancer patients, declining TCR diversity with age involved lost richness and lost evenness. Median generation probability rose over the chemotherapy interval in each cancer cohort, suggesting rebound thymic output.

TCR beta rearrangements were amplified from peripheral blood genomic DNA. Germline values: CDR1 MNHEY, CDR2 SVGAGI. The CDR3 extends over 15 amino acids. V lost 5 bases and J 7 bases, leaving 15 bases between the germline ends. The TCR originated in a human donor with a blood cancer. The donor label of this sample is uncertain. This chain joins TRBV6-5 and TRBJ1-6, with a tentative D call TRBD1 (6 bases). The sequencing input was blood. CDR3 coding DNA: TGTGCCAGCAGTCGACAGGCCCGAACCAATTCACCCCTCCACTTT. Protein sequence: CASSRQARTNSPLHF.